This TCR beta chain was observed in a study of blood T cell repertoires in COVID-19. In the study overall: Acute and convalescent COVID-19 samples came from the United States, Italy and Spain.

The V and J ends lost 6 bases and 7 bases, in that order; junction bases with no gene match: 9. The germline gives CDR1 SNHLY, CDR2 FYNNEI. This CDR3 has 15 residues. Some clones are missing from TCRdb's copy, which holds only in-frame ones; the method was immunoSEQ multiplex PCR. The sample includes about 290,000 clones, 75% to 90% of them seen just once. The J gene is TRBJ2-7, the V gene TRBV2; TRBD2 agrees at 13 bases. The source is a man aged 35-49 years with acute or convalescent COVID-19. The sequenced sample consisted of peripheral blood. As DNA, the CDR3 is TGTGCCAGCAGACTGGGACTAGCGGGGCCTCTTGAGCAGTACTTC. Amino acids: CASRLGLAGPLEQYF.